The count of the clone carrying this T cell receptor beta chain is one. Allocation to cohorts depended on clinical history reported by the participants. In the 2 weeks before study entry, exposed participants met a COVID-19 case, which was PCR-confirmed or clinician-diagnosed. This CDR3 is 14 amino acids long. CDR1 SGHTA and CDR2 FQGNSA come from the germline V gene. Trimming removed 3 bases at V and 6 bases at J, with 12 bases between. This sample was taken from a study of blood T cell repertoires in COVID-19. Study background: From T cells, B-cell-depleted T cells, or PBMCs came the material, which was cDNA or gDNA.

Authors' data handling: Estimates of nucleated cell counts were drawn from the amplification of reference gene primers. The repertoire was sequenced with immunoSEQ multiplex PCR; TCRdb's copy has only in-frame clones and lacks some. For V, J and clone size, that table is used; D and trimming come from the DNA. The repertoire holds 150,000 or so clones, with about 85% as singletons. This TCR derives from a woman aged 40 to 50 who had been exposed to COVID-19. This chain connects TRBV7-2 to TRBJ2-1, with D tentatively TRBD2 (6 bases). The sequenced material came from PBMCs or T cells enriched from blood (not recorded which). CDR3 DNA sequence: TGTGCCAGCAGCTTCTACGGGAGTGGCAATGAGCAGTTCTTC. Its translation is CASSFYGSGNEQFF.